This record covers a single TCR beta chain. The antigen remains unidentified. The PCR used 60 Vbeta and 13 Jbeta primers. Repertoires were generated with immunoSEQ multiplex PCR, while TCRdb's copy carries only in-frame clones and drops some. Its listing shows approximately 58,000 clones. This entry is derived from a study of cytomegalovirus exposure and HLA in healthy donors. Whole-study findings and limits: The study put 160 or so TCR beta chains on its list as cytomegalovirus-associated. When a later analysis compared HLA-associated TCR beta chains with equally common others, the HLA-associated chains turned out to be more clonally expanded and to have lower generation probabilities.

The TCR originated in a woman between 50 and 59 years old in good health and CMV-seropositive. Sequenced input: PBMCs.

In nucleotides, the CDR3 is TGTGCCAGTAGCAACTTGGACAGCGCCTATGGCTACACCTTC. This translates into CASSNLDSAYGYTF. The genes are TRBV19 and TRBJ1-2, with a possible D match to TRBD1 (6 bases). Germline V CDR1 and CDR2: LNHDA, SQIVND (reference sequence). Trimming took off 6 bases at V and 4 bases at J, with 15 bases between the two ends. The CDR3 consists of 14 residues. The full variable domain, its missing parts supplied by reference TRBV19 and TRBJ1-2, is DGGITQSPKYLFRKEGQNVTLSCEQNLNHDAMYWYRQDPGQGLRLIYYSQIVNDFQKGDIAEGYSVSREKKESFPLTVTSAQKNPTAFYLCASSNLDSAYGYTFGSGTRLTVV.